This TCR beta chain is from a study of response to subunit inactivated influenza vaccine. Only a few counts were recorded for this clonotype. Antigen: not known. TCRdb fed the RT-PCR reads into MiXCR, producing one record per CDR3 protein. The table lists around 190,000 distinct CDR3 sequences, around 9% of them singletons. J was trimmed by 4 bases and V by 8 bases; bases with no gene match: 3. The CDR3 runs to 13 residues. Per the germline V gene, CDR1 is LNHNV and CDR2 is YYDKDF (reference sequence). Study-wide findings and caveats: A suggestion made by the authors is that each seasonal influenza vaccination recruits few new T cells.

This TCR was sampled from a man aged 45-65 years who received an inactivated influenza vaccine. This chain joins TRBV15 and TRBJ2-1, with TRBD2 identical over 9 bases. This material consisted of non-naive T cells sorted from PBMCs, taken on the day of vaccination. CDR3 nucleotides: TGTGCCACCGGGACTAGCAGTTACAATGAGCAGTTCTTC. Its translation is CATGTSSYNEQFF.